Listed below are T cell receptor beta chains from one sample, sequenced in a study of control samples from healthy donors and cancer patients. Repertoires were generated with immunoSEQ multiplex PCR, while TCRdb's copy carries only in-frame clones and drops some. Here the sample spans roughly 100,000 clones, about 89% being singletons. The sample was PBMCs. The receptors were sampled from a man aged 60 to 69 with lung cancer. The CDR3 runs from the conserved cysteine through the conserved F or W. The order of the fields is D gene, J gene, clone size, V gene, CDR3 DNA, CDR3 protein. The D gene is left open where the match is weak. Rows give clone size only sometimes, using once, few, many, or a class for an expanded clone.

D: TRBD1
J: TRBJ1-3
size: NA
V: TRBV5-5
DNA: TGTGCCAGCAGCTCTGACAGGGGCCTCTTCGAGGGCGGAAACACCATATATTTT
CDR3: CASSSDRGLFEGGNTIYF

D: NA
J: TRBJ1-1
size: NA
V: TRBV10-1
DNA: TGCGCCAGCAGTGAATCGTCTAGCGGCACTGAAGCTTTCTTT
CDR3: CASSESSSGTEAFF

D: NA
J: TRBJ1-2
size: NA
V: TRBV5-5
DNA: TGTGCCAGCAGCTTAGAGGCAGCCTCTGGCTACACCTTC
CDR3: CASSLEAASGYTF

D: NA
J: TRBJ2-5
size: NA
V: TRBV24-1
DNA: TGTGCCACCAGTATTAACAGTCAAGAGACCCAGTACTTC
CDR3: CATSINSQETQYF

D: NA
J: TRBJ1-2
size: NA
V: TRBV5-1
DNA: TGCGCCAGCAGCTTGGGCGCAGAAAACTATGGCTACACCTTC
CDR3: CASSLGAENYGYTF

D: NA
J: TRBJ1-5
size: NA
V: TRBV2
DNA: TGTGCCAGCAGTGGGCCAGCCTACAATCAGCCCCAGCATTTT
CDR3: CASSGPAYNQPQHF

D: NA
J: TRBJ1-2
size: NA
V: TRBV5-6
DNA: TGTGCCAGCAGCTTAGGATCGACACAGGGTTATATCTATGGCTACACCTTC
CDR3: CASSLGSTQGYIYGYTF

D: NA
J: TRBJ2-2
size: few
V: TRBV7-8
DNA: TGTGCCAGCACCGAGCTGGGGACCGGGGAGCTGTTTTTT
CDR3: CASTELGTGELFF

D: NA
J: TRBJ1-2
size: NA
V: TRBV5-5
DNA: TGTGCCAGCAGCTTGCAACAAGGGGAATATGGCTACACCTTC
CDR3: CASSLQQGEYGYTF

D: NA
J: TRBJ1-5
size: NA
V: TRBV18
DNA: TGTGCCAGCTCACGACGTGTAGGGCAGCCCCAGCATTTT
CDR3: CASSRRVGQPQHF

D: NA
J: TRBJ1-2
size: NA
V: TRBV10-2
DNA: TGCGCCAGCAGTGTTACAGACTATGGCTACACCTTC
CDR3: CASSVTDYGYTF

D: TRBD2
J: TRBJ2-1
size: NA
V: TRBV24-1
DNA: TGTGCCACCAGTGACCCTAGCGGGGGGACTAGGGATGAGCAGTTCTTC
CDR3: CATSDPSGGTRDEQFF

D: NA
J: TRBJ1-1
size: NA
V: TRBV7-9
DNA: TGTGCCAGCAGCTTAGGTCTATGGGACCTATTTAACACTGAAGCTTTCTTT
CDR3: CASSLGLWDLFNTEAFF

D: TRBD1
J: TRBJ1-2
size: NA
V: TRBV11-3
DNA: TGTGCCAGCAGCTTAGGATCCGGGACAGGGGAGACAATGGTCTATGGCTACACCTTC
CDR3: CASSLGSGTGETMVYGYTF

D: TRBD1
J: TRBJ1-2
size: NA
V: TRBV5-1
DNA: TGCGCCAGCAGCTTGGCGACAGGGTCGGATCTGGGTGGCTACACCTTC
CDR3: CASSLATGSDLGGYTF

D: TRBD1
J: TRBJ1-2
size: NA
V: TRBV5-4
DNA: TGTGCCAGCAGCATAGACAGGGGGCTCGGCTACACCTTC
CDR3: CASSIDRGLGYTF

D: NA
J: TRBJ2-1
size: NA
V: TRBV11-3
DNA: TGTGCCAGCAGCCCCGCCCGGGGCTACAATGAGCAGTTCTTC
CDR3: CASSPARGYNEQFF

D: TRBD1
J: TRBJ2-3
size: NA
V: TRBV6-5
DNA: TGTGCCAGCAGTCTCACAGGGGACCCCACAGATACGCAGTATTTT
CDR3: CASSLTGDPTDTQYF

D: NA
J: TRBJ1-5
size: NA
V: TRBV5-5
DNA: TGTGCCAGCAGCTTTAATTGGGGGCTAGGCAATCAGCCCCAGCATTTT
CDR3: CASSFNWGLGNQPQHF

D: TRBD1
J: TRBJ1-4
size: NA
V: TRBV27
DNA: TGTGCCAGCAGTTTAATACAGGGGAAAGGGGAAAAACTGTTTTTT
CDR3: CASSLIQGKGEKLFF

D: NA
J: TRBJ2-7
size: NA
V: TRBV4-1
DNA: TGCGCCAGCAGCCAAGGGGGGCCCTACGAGCAGTACTTC
CDR3: CASSQGGPYEQYF

D: NA
J: TRBJ2-7
size: NA
V: TRBV11-3
DNA: TGTGCCAGCAGCTTAAATTCTTTATCCGAGCAGTACTTC
CDR3: CASSLNSLSEQYF

D: NA
J: TRBJ1-1
size: once
V: TRBV29-1
DNA: TGCAGCGTTGAAGATACAAGGAACACTGAAGCTTTCTTT
CDR3: CSVEDTRNTEAFF

D: NA
J: TRBJ1-1
size: NA
V: TRBV5-1
DNA: TGCGCCAGCAGCCTGTCAGGGTACAGCTATTCTATGAACACTGAAGCTTTCTTT
CDR3: CASSLSGYSYSMNTEAFF

D: NA
J: TRBJ1-1
size: NA
V: TRBV7-3
DNA: TGTGCCAGCAGCCCCGCCGGGAAAGGACGGGAAGCTTTCTTT
CDR3: CASSPAGKGREAFF

D: NA
J: TRBJ1-4
size: NA
V: TRBV5-5
DNA: TGTGCCAGCAGCCGAGAAATGGACCGTGTTGAAAAACTGTTTTTT
CDR3: CASSREMDRVEKLFF

D: NA
J: TRBJ1-1
size: NA
V: TRBV6-2/TRBV6-3
DNA: TGTGCCAGCAGTTACTCGATAGGACTTGGGCCAGACACTGAAGCTTTCTTT
CDR3: CASSYSIGLGPDTEAFF

D: NA
J: TRBJ1-4
size: NA
V: TRBV5-1
DNA: TGCGCCAGCAGCTTGGAAGGGGCAGGGATGGAAAAACTGTTTTTT
CDR3: CASSLEGAGMEKLFF

D: TRBD1
J: TRBJ1-3
size: NA
V: TRBV6-5
DNA: TGTGCCAGCGGGACAGGGATCTACTCTGGAAACACCATATATTTT
CDR3: CASGTGIYSGNTIYF

D: NA
J: TRBJ2-3
size: NA
V: TRBV6-4
DNA: TGTGCCAGCCAAGTAGTAGAGCAGTATTTT
CDR3: CASQVVEQYF

D: TRBD1
J: TRBJ1-2
size: NA
V: TRBV11-1
DNA: TGTGCCAGCAGTTCGTACCCGGACAGGGGGCTTGGTGGCTACACCTTC
CDR3: CASSSYPDRGLGGYTF

D: TRBD2
J: TRBJ2-1
size: NA
V: TRBV6-5
DNA: TGTGCCAGTACTTGGACTAGCGGGGGCTACAATGAGCAGTTCTTC
CDR3: CASTWTSGGYNEQFF

D: NA
J: TRBJ2-2
size: NA
V: TRBV4-1
DNA: TGCGCCAGCAGCCAAGACAGGGTCCCCACCGGGGAGCTGTTTTTT
CDR3: CASSQDRVPTGELFF

D: NA
J: TRBJ2-5
size: NA
V: TRBV2
DNA: TGTGCCAGCAGTCCCCCTTGGGGGGAGACCCAGTACTTC
CDR3: CASSPPWGETQYF

D: NA
J: TRBJ2-3
size: NA
V: TRBV6-6
DNA: TGTGCCAGCACAGTCGGGAACACAGATACGCAGTATTTT
CDR3: CASTVGNTDTQYF

D: TRBD1
J: TRBJ2-6
size: NA
V: TRBV25-1
DNA: TGTGCCAGCAGTGAGGGACAGATCTCTGGGGCCAACGTCCTGACTTTC
CDR3: CASSEGQISGANVLTF

D: TRBD1
J: TRBJ2-5
size: NA
V: TRBV6-5
DNA: TGTGCCAGCAGTTACTCGCCGACAGGGGGTCGGGAGACCCAGTACTTC
CDR3: CASSYSPTGGRETQYF

D: NA
J: TRBJ2-7
size: once
V: TRBV29-1
DNA: TGCAGCGTTGGAGCGGCCTACGAGCAGTACTTC
CDR3: CSVGAAYEQYF

D: TRBD2
J: TRBJ2-3
size: NA
V: TRBV9
DNA: TGTGCCAGCAGCGCTCATAGCGGGGGGGTTTTGTTAGGCACAGATACGCAGTATTTT
CDR3: CASSAHSGGVLLGTDTQYF

D: NA
J: TRBJ1-3
size: NA
V: TRBV5-1
DNA: TGCGCCAGCAGCTTGGGACGGGGAAACTCTGGAAACACCATATATTTT
CDR3: CASSLGRGNSGNTIYF

D: TRBD1
J: TRBJ1-4
size: NA
V: TRBV7-8
DNA: TGTGCCAGCAGCTTAGTAGCAGGGGGCAGTGAAAAACTGTTTTTT
CDR3: CASSLVAGGSEKLFF

D: TRBD1
J: TRBJ1-2
size: NA
V: TRBV5-1
DNA: TGCGCCAGCAGCTTGGGGGACAGGGATGGCTACACCTTC
CDR3: CASSLGDRDGYTF

D: NA
J: TRBJ2-4
size: NA
V: TRBV7-3
DNA: TGTGCCAGCAGCCTGGGACATGCAAACATTCAGTACTTC
CDR3: CASSLGHANIQYF

D: TRBD1
J: TRBJ1-2
size: NA
V: TRBV5-1
DNA: TGCGCCAGCAACCAAGGACAGGGCCTTTATGGCTACACCTTC
CDR3: CASNQGQGLYGYTF

D: NA
J: TRBJ1-5
size: NA
V: TRBV18
DNA: TGTGCCAGCTCTTACGGGAGGGTTCAGCCCCAGCATTTT
CDR3: CASSYGRVQPQHF

D: NA
J: TRBJ2-3
size: NA
V: TRBV25-1
DNA: TGTGCCAGCAGTGTCAACACAGATACGCAGTATTTT
CDR3: CASSVNTDTQYF

D: NA
J: TRBJ2-1
size: NA
V: TRBV27
DNA: TGTGCCAGCAGTTTCCCGGGCGGTGAGCAGTTCTTC
CDR3: CASSFPGGEQFF

D: NA
J: TRBJ2-7
size: NA
V: TRBV6-5
DNA: TGTGCCAGCGTGGAGGGTAATCTCCACGAGCAGTACTTC
CDR3: CASVEGNLHEQYF

D: NA
J: TRBJ1-1
size: NA
V: TRBV29-1
DNA: TGCAGCGTTGGGTTGATTATCGGGAACACTGAAGCTTTCTTT
CDR3: CSVGLIIGNTEAFF

D: NA
J: TRBJ1-5
size: NA
V: TRBV7-9
DNA: TGTGCCAGCAGCTTATCAGGCAATCAGCCCCAGCATTTT
CDR3: CASSLSGNQPQHF